The 22 T cell receptor beta chains reported below all come from one sample, sequenced in a study of control samples from healthy donors and cancer patients. The table came from immunoSEQ multiplex PCR; TCRdb's copy has only in-frame clones and leaves some out. Of about 160,000 clones in the sample, nearly 96% are singletons; the top ten hold just over 1%. Material: blood. Receptor source: a woman younger than 45 in good health.

The rearrangement links TRBV13 to TRBJ2-2; D is unclear. The V gene lost 5 bases and the J gene lost 6 bases, with 7 bases spanning the gap. CDR1 PRHDT and CDR2 FYEKMQ come from the germline V gene (reference sequence). The CDR3 covers 12 residues. The CDR3 DNA reads TGTGCCAGCAGCCATAGCCCCGGGGAGCTGTTTTTT. This encodes CASSHSPGELFF.

This chain uses TRBV19 with TRBJ1-1, with D tentatively TRBD1 (6 bases). Germline V CDR1 and CDR2: LNHDA, SQIVND (reference sequence). The CDR3 is made up of 13 amino acids. The V and J ends lost 5 bases and 7 bases respectively, with 14 bases between them. Here the CDR3 DNA reads TGTGCCAGTAGTCTTGATCGGGACATTGAAGCTTTCTTT. It encodes CASSLDRDIEAFF.

This chain uses TRBV19 with TRBJ2-6; the D gene is possibly TRBD1 (5 bases). The CDR3 length is 17 residues. Per germline, CDR1 LNHDA and CDR2 SQIVND (reference sequence). The V gene lost 1 base and the J gene lost 0 bases, with 10 bases spanning the gap. CDR3 DNA: TGTGCCAGTAGTATAGCAGGACAAAACTCTGGGGCCAACGTCCTGACTTTC. Translating it yields CASSIAGQNSGANVLTF.

This chain joins TRBV28 and TRBJ1-1; 9 bases are shared with TRBD1. Unmatched junction bases numbered 5, after V lost 6 bases and J lost 3 bases. Germline V lookup: CDR1 MDHEN, CDR2 SYDVKM. The CDR3 totals 14 residues. The CDR3 region has the DNA TGTGCCAGCAGAACAGGGGGCAGGGACACTGAAGCTTTCTTT. This gives the protein CASRTGGRDTEAFF.

This rearrangement joins TRBV28 to TRBJ1-5; the D is unclear. V lost 2 bases to trimming and J lost 2 bases, with 10 bases between them. This CDR3 has 15 amino acids. In germline, CDR1 is MDHEN, CDR2 SYDVKM. The CDR3 here is CASSLAGIRNQPQHF. The CDR3 coding sequence is TGTGCCAGCAGTTTAGCGGGGATCCGCAATCAGCCCCAGCATTTT. The full variable domain, in which reference TRBV28 and TRBJ1-5 provide the parts outside the CDR3, is DVKVTQSSRYLVKRTGEKVFLECVQDMDHENMFWYRQDPGLGLRLIYFSYDVKMKEKGDIPEGYSVSREKKERFSLILESASTNQTSMYLCASSLAGIRNQPQHFGDGTRLSIL.

The chain links TRBV7-8 to TRBJ2-2; 9 nucleotides line up with TRBD1. Germline values: CDR1 SGHVS, CDR2 FQNEAQ. This CDR3 is built from 16 residues. Unmatched junction bases numbered 3, after V lost 2 bases and J lost 2 bases. The CDR3: CASSLQQGANTGELFF. In DNA, the CDR3 is TGTGCCAGCAGCTTACAACAGGGGGCTAACACCGGGGAGCTGTTTTTT.

V is TRBV18 and J is TRBJ1-1; D might be TRBD1 (5 bases). The CDR3 is 12 amino acids. V was cut by 3 bases and J by 8 bases, with 10 bases left in between. Germline V CDR1 and CDR2: KGHSH, LQKENI. This CDR3 reads CASSPVRDEAFF. The CDR3 region has the DNA TGTGCCAGCTCACCCGTACGGGACGAAGCTTTCTTT.

The V and J genes are TRBV28 and TRBJ1-5; TRBD1 aligns across 9 bases. Germline CDR1 and CDR2: MDHEN and SYDVKM. J lost 2 bases, V lost 7 bases, and 18 bases had no gene match. This CDR3 contains 19 residues. CDR3 protein: CASNSPYTTGGAGNQPQHF. Written as DNA, the CDR3 is TGTGCCAGCAATTCCCCCTACACAACAGGGGGCGCGGGCAATCAGCCCCAGCATTTT.

This CDR3 reads CASSVVEDTQYF. The CDR3 DNA reads as TGTGCCAGCAGCGTTGTCGAAGATACGCAGTATTTT. This chain links TRBV9 with TRBJ2-3; D not resolved. Trimming removed 2 bases at V and 5 bases at J, with 6 bases between. This CDR3 has 12 residues. Germline CDR1 is SGDLS and CDR2 is YYNGEE.

The chain uses TRBV24-1 and TRBJ1-5; unclear D gene. The V and J ends lost 4 bases and 8 bases respectively, with 14 bases between them. The CDR3 runs to 14 residues. The germline V gene has CDR1 KGHDR and CDR2 SFDVKD. This CDR3 reads CATSDPKVKEPQHF. The CDR3 DNA is TGTGCCACCAGTGACCCAAAGGTGAAGGAGCCCCAGCATTTT.

The chain has TRBV19 and TRBJ2-7; a weak D match, TRBD2 (5 bases). V lost 0 bases to trimming and J lost 3 bases, with 9 bases between them. Germline V gene sequence: CDR1 LNHDA, CDR2 SQIVND (reference sequence). This CDR3 comprises 14 residues. The CDR3 sequence: CASSIDRGVYEQYF. Written as DNA, the CDR3 is TGTGCCAGTAGTATAGATCGGGGAGTCTACGAGCAGTACTTC.

This clone was found once. J is TRBJ2-7 and V is TRBV27, with D perhaps TRBD2 (6 bases). Germline V lookup: CDR1 MNHEY, CDR2 SMNVEV (reference sequence). The ends were cut back, 0 bases at V and 6 bases at J, with 15 bases in the middle. This CDR3 is built from 15 residues. The CDR3 nucleotides read TGTGCCAGCAGTTTATCGACTAGACCCGTGGGCGAGCAGTACTTC. Its protein product is CASSLSTRPVGEQYF.

This chain uses TRBV12-3 or TRBV12-4 with TRBJ1-5, with D unclear. The CDR3 has 12 residues. The V end was cut by 6 bases, the J end by 10 bases, with 13 bases between. CDR3 protein: CASSYHQKPQHF. CDR3 DNA: TGTGCCAGCAGCTACCACCAGAAACCCCAGCATTTT.

CDR3 DNA: TGTGCCAGTAGTTCCTCGAGGGGATATAATTCACCCCTCCACTTT. Its translation: CASSSSRGYNSPLHF. The genes are TRBV19 and TRBJ1-6, with D possibly TRBD1 on 5 matching bases. The CDR3 is 15 amino acids. Germline V gene lookup returns CDR1 LNHDA and CDR2 SQIVND (reference sequence). V was pared by 5 bases and J by 4 bases, with 12 bases between.

V gene TRBV5-6 combines with J gene TRBJ2-7; 7 bases map to TRBD1. Germline V lookup: CDR1 SGHDT, CDR2 YYEEEE. V gave up 4 bases and J gave up 2 bases; unmatched junction bases: 6. This CDR3 is built from 14 residues. In DNA form, the CDR3 reads TGTGCCAGCAGCCCTACCGACAGGGCCTACGAGCAGTACTTC. Translating gives CASSPTDRAYEQYF. The full variable domain, completed using reference TRBV5-6 and TRBJ2-7, is DAGVTQSPTHLIKTRGQQVTLRCSPKSGHDTVSWYQQALGQGPQFIFQYYEEEERQRGNFPDRFSGHQFPNYSSELNVNALLLGDSALYLCASSPTDRAYEQYFGPGTRLTVT.

This rearrangement joins TRBV19 to TRBJ1-5; 7 bases are a match to TRBD1. With 10 bases clipped from V and 6 bases from J, the junction kept 12 bases outside the gene matches. There are 14 residues in the CDR3. Germline V gives CDR1 LNHDA, CDR2 SQIVND (reference sequence). The CDR3 here is CAIRTGEGSQPQHF. The CDR3 nucleotides read TGTGCCATTAGAACAGGGGAAGGGAGTCAGCCCCAGCATTTT. Filled out from reference TRBV19 and TRBJ1-5, the complete variable domain reads DGGITQSPKYLFRKEGQNVTLSCEQNLNHDAMYWYRQDPGQGLRLIYYSQIVNDFQKGDIAEGYSVSREKKESFPLTVTSAQKNPTAFYLCAIRTGEGSQPQHFGDGTRLSIL.

The J gene is TRBJ2-7, the V gene TRBV12-3 or TRBV12-4; 7 nucleotides line up with TRBD2. CDR3 size: 13 residues. Trimming removed 5 bases from V and 3 bases from J; junction bases left unmatched: 4. CDR3 DNA sequence: TGTGCCAGCAGTAGCGGGGAAGTCTACGAGCAGTACTTC. Translated, it gives CASSSGEVYEQYF.

J is TRBJ2-2 and V is TRBV29-1; a possible D gene is TRBD1 (6 bases). The CDR3 extends over 14 amino acids. Trimming shortened V by 1 base and J by 4 bases, and 10 bases separated the two germline ends. The germline V gene encodes CDR1 SQVTM and CDR2 ANQGSEA. CDR3 coding DNA: TGCAGCGTTGAAGCCAGGGGTTTCACCGGGGAGCTGTTTTTT. This gives the protein CSVEARGFTGELFF.

Only one count was recorded for this clone. The chain couples TRBV3-1 (or the pseudogene TRBV3-2) to TRBJ2-1; 9 bases are a match to TRBD2. The ends lost 0 bases at V and 7 bases at J; junction bases unmatched: 4. CDR1 and CDR2 (germline): LGHDT, YNNKEL (reference sequence). The CDR3 contains 15 residues. The DNA of the CDR3 is TGTGCCAGCAGCCAAGAGGCGGGGGGGTTAAATGAGCAGTTCTTC. Its protein is CASSQEAGGLNEQFF.

This clone was observed a single time. The V gene is TRBV3-1 (or the pseudogene TRBV3-2), the J gene TRBJ2-2; a weak D match, TRBD1 (6 bases). Germline V gene sequence: CDR1 LGHDT, CDR2 YNNKEL (reference sequence). V shed 8 bases and J shed 3 bases, with 10 bases lying between them. This CDR3 has 13 residues. The CDR3 DNA reads as TGTGCCAGCGGATGGACAGACACCGGGGAGCTGTTTTTT. Protein sequence: CASGWTDTGELFF.

The V gene is TRBV5-5, the J gene TRBJ1-5, with D possibly TRBD1 on 6 matching bases. CDR3 size: 15 residues. Germline CDR1 is SGHKS and CDR2 is YYEKEE (reference sequence). V gave up 1 base and J gave up 5 bases, with 13 bases separating them. The CDR3 nucleotides are TGTGCCAGCAGCTTGTCAGGGGACTCGTATCAGCCCCAGCATTTT. This translates into CASSLSGDSYQPQHF.

This clone was seen just once. The V and J genes are TRBV4-1 and TRBJ1-4; D perhaps matches TRBD1 (6 bases). The CDR3 length is 20 residues. The V end was cut by 1 base, the J end by 8 bases, with 29 bases between. Germline CDR1 MGHRA, CDR2 YSYEKL. The CDR3 loop is CASSQAGAIQGVGHGEKLFF. In DNA, the CDR3 is TGCGCCAGCAGCCAAGCGGGGGCGATTCAAGGGGTGGGACATGGAGAAAAACTGTTTTTT.